Below, 32 T cell receptor beta chains from the same sample are listed, as sequenced in a study of blood T cell repertoires in COVID-19. Measured with immunoSEQ multiplex PCR; TCRdb has only the in-frame clones, and not every one. Seen here are approximately 110,000 clones, about three quarters observed once, and the top ten hold approximately 19%. Sequencing used peripheral blood. These receptor sequences come from a woman in her 70s with acute or convalescent COVID-19.

The chain is built from TRBV7-9 and TRBJ1-5; 9 bases line up with TRBD1. Per germline, CDR1 SEHNR and CDR2 FQNEAQ (reference sequence). Trimming took 3 bases from V and 3 from J; bases not matched to a gene: 3. CDR3 length: 15 residues. CDR3 residues: CASSFGTGNNQPQHF. The CDR3 DNA follows: TGTGCCAGCAGCTTCGGGACAGGGAACAATCAGCCCCAGCATTTT.

The CDR3 nucleotides read TGTGCCAGCAGTTTCCCAGGGGGAATCTCAGAAAAACTGTTTTTT. It is translated as CASSFPGGISEKLFF. This sequence joins TRBV28 and TRBJ1-4; 7 positions match TRBD1. CDR3 length equals 15 residues. J gave up 8 bases and V 3 bases, and 9 bases lay outside the gene matches. Germline V gene lookup returns CDR1 MDHEN and CDR2 SYDVKM.

This clone appeared a few times. This chain joins TRBV6-5 and TRBJ1-1; D remains unclear. The ends were cut back, 8 bases at V and 0 bases at J, with 13 bases in the middle. The CDR3 covers 14 residues. Germline CDR1 MNHEY, CDR2 SVGAGI. Here the CDR3 DNA reads TGTGCCAGCGCGCCTCACTCGCTGAACACTGAAGCTTTCTTT. Translating it yields CASAPHSLNTEAFF.

This chain joins TRBV19 and TRBJ1-2, with a weak D call TRBD1 (5 bases). CDR1 and CDR2 (germline): LNHDA, SQIVND (reference sequence). Trimming took 6 bases from V and 2 from J, leaving 10 bases between them. The CDR3 is 13 amino acids. The CDR3 coding sequence is TGTGCCAGTAGCCCTCGGGGGAACTATGGCTACACCTTC. Protein sequence: CASSPRGNYGYTF. The full variable domain, rest sourced from reference TRBV19 and TRBJ1-2, is DGGITQSPKYLFRKEGQNVTLSCEQNLNHDAMYWYRQDPGQGLRLIYYSQIVNDFQKGDIAEGYSVSREKKESFPLTVTSAQKNPTAFYLCASSPRGNYGYTFGSGTRLTVV.

The chain carries TRBV19 and TRBJ2-3, with D unresolved. The V end was cut by 4 bases, the J end by 7 bases, with 9 bases between. The V gene's germline CDR1 is LNHDA and CDR2 SQIVND (reference sequence). The CDR3 totals 12 residues. CDR3: CASSTTGYTQYF. CDR3 bases: TGTGCCAGTAGTACAACCGGTTATACGCAGTATTTT.

The chain employs TRBV5-1 and TRBJ2-3, with a tentative D call TRBD1 (6 bases). The V gene's germline CDR1 is SGHRS and CDR2 YFSETQ. The CDR3 spans 15 residues. Deletions cut 5 bases from V and 8 bases from J, with 21 bases between. The CDR3 DNA is TGCGCCAGCAGAGAGGGGGAAGCCCTCGGTGGTACGCAGTATTTT. It yields the protein CASREGEALGGTQYF. The full variable domain, its missing parts supplied by reference TRBV5-1 and TRBJ2-3, is KAGVTQTPRYLIKTRGQQVTLSCSPISGHRSVSWYQQTPGQGLQFLFEYFSETQRNKGNFPGRFSGRQFSNSRSEMNVSTLELGDSALYLCASREGEALGGTQYFGPGTRLTVL.

The chain employs TRBV30 and TRBJ1-2, with 7 bases matching TRBD1. Germline trimming cut 4 bases from V and 4 bases from J; bases unmatched to any gene: 6. The length of the CDR3 is 13 residues. CDR1 GTSNPN and CDR2 SVGIG come from the germline V gene (reference sequence). In DNA, the CDR3 is TGTGCCTGGATCACAGGGGCCGGCTATGGCTACACCTTC. It yields the protein CAWITGAGYGYTF.

This chain uses TRBV3-1 (or the pseudogene TRBV3-2) with TRBJ1-1; unclear D gene. Germline V gene sequence: CDR1 LGHDT, CDR2 YNNKEL (reference sequence). The CDR3 sequence is 11 residues long. V shed 8 bases and J shed 4 bases, with 8 bases lying between them. CDR3 sequence (DNA): TGTGCCAGCCAAGGCGGCACTGAAGCTTTCTTT. This gives the protein CASQGGTEAFF.

This chain links TRBV18 with TRBJ2-5; 7 nucleotides agree with TRBD1. The CDR3 runs to 16 residues. CDR1 is KGHSH, CDR2 LQKENI, per germline. J lost 1 base, V lost 3 bases, and 8 bases had no gene match. The CDR3 loop reads CASSPRTGKPQETQYF. The CDR3 region has the DNA TGTGCCAGCTCACCTAGGACAGGCAAACCCCAAGAGACCCAGTACTTC. The whole variable domain, remainder taken from reference TRBV18 and TRBJ2-5, is NAGVMQNPRHLVRRRGQEARLRCSPMKGHSHVYWYRQLPEEGLKFMVYLQKENIIDESGMPKERFSAEFPKEGPSILRIQQVVRGDSAAYFCASSPRTGKPQETQYFGPGTRLLVL.

The rearrangement uses TRBV7-9 and TRBJ2-7; possible D gene TRBD2, 7 bases. CDR3 size: 12 residues. The V gene's germline CDR1 is SEHNR and CDR2 FQNEAQ (reference sequence). Trimming pared 8 bases from V and 7 bases from J, leaving 15 bases between. DNA of the CDR3: TGTGCCAGCGGGGGGGGCTTGTTAGAGCAGTACTTC. This encodes CASGGGLLEQYF.

The V call is TRBV15, the J call TRBJ2-5; 7 bases align to TRBD2. The CDR3 has 17 residues. The junction had 9 bases not matched to a gene; V was cut back by 0 bases and J by 2 bases. Per the germline V gene, CDR1 is LNHNV and CDR2 is YYDKDF (reference sequence). The CDR3 DNA follows: TGTGCCACCAGCAGAGATCTTGGGGACTACAAACAAGAGACCCAGTACTTC. It codes for CATSRDLGDYKQETQYF.

The V call is TRBV5-4, the J call TRBJ2-3; D perhaps matches TRBD2 (5 bases). The length of the CDR3 is 14 residues. The V gene's germline CDR1 is SGHNT and CDR2 YYREEE (reference sequence). Trimming stripped 2 bases from V and 1 base from J, with 8 bases between. CDR3 coding DNA: TGTGCCAGCAGCTTCGCGGGCCGCACAGATACGCAGTATTTT. It yields the protein CASSFAGRTDTQYF.

The DNA for the CDR3 is TGTGCCAGCAGCTCGGGGGGACAGGGATCTGGCTACACCTTC. Its protein product is CASSSGGQGSGYTF. The V gene is TRBV7-9, the J gene TRBJ1-2, with 9 positions matching TRBD1. Germline V CDR1 and CDR2: SEHNR, FQNEAQ (reference sequence). The CDR3 is 14 residues long. Unmatched junction bases numbered 7, after V lost 4 bases and J lost 7 bases. Full variable domain (outside the CDR3, taken from reference TRBV7-9 and TRBJ1-2): DTGVSQNPRHKITKRGQNVTFRCDPISEHNRLYWYRQTLGQGPEFLTYFQNEAQLEKSRLLSDRFSAERPKGSFSTLEIQRTEQGDSAMYLCASSSGGQGSGYTFGSGTRLTVV.

This chain uses TRBV10-3 with TRBJ2-7; TRBD2 matches at 8 bases. V was pared by 7 bases and J by 6 bases, with 14 bases of the junction left unmatched. Germline V gene data show CDR1 as ENHRY and CDR2 as SYGVKD. This CDR3 has 15 residues. The CDR3 loop is CAITGGAGNPSEQYF. As DNA, the CDR3 is TGTGCCATCACGGGGGGGGCGGGGAACCCCTCCGAGCAGTACTTC.

In nucleotides, the CDR3 is TGTGCCAGCTATGACAGCTACAATGAGCAGTTCTTC. Its translation is CASYDSYNEQFF. The chain employs TRBV27 and TRBJ2-1; tentatively, D is TRBD1 (5 bases). The CDR3 extends over 12 amino acids. V lost 8 bases, J lost 3 bases, and 8 bases lay in between. Looked up from germline, CDR1 is MNHEY and CDR2 is SMNVEV (reference sequence).

This clone was seen only a few times. The J gene is TRBJ1-5, the V gene TRBV6-6; 8 bases agree with TRBD1. V trimming: 6 bases; J trimming: 6 bases; junction bases outside the gene matches: 7. Germline-derived CDR1 and CDR2 are MNHNY and SVGAGI (reference sequence). This CDR3 spans 14 amino acids. DNA of the CDR3: TGTGCCAGCAGCGGACAGGGAAGAAGTCAGCCCCAGCATTTT. Protein product: CASSGQGRSQPQHF.

This chain links TRBV15 with TRBJ1-2, with D uncertain. The CDR3 extends over 15 amino acids. With 7 bases removed from V and 8 bases from J, the gap between germline ends came to 23 bases. From germline, CDR1 is LNHNV and CDR2 YYDKDF (reference sequence). CDR3 bases: TGTGCCACCAACAACGCTGGGCGCGGACTGGAGGGCTACACCTTC. The encoded protein is CATNNAGRGLEGYTF.

J is TRBJ2-1 and V is TRBV5-4, with 12 nucleotides matching TRBD1. CDR3 size: 17 residues. V lost 0 bases, J lost 9 bases, and 10 bases stayed unmatched. Germline V gene sequence: CDR1 SGHNT, CDR2 YYREEE (reference sequence). The CDR3 region has the DNA TGTGCCAGCAGCTTGGCCACCGGGGACAGGGGGCGTGGTGAGCAGTTCTTC. Its protein product is CASSLATGDRGRGEQFF.

The chain is built from TRBV7-9 and TRBJ2-7, with 8 nucleotides matching TRBD1. The V segment lost 3 bases and the J segment 6 bases; nucleotides outside the gene matches: 4. Germline V CDR1 and CDR2: SEHNR, FQNEAQ (reference sequence). The CDR3 consists of 13 residues. CDR3 nucleotide sequence: TGTGCCAGCAGCTTTCAGGGGGCGGGCGAGCAGTACTTC. It translates to CASSFQGAGEQYF. Full variable domain (outside the CDR3, taken from reference TRBV7-9 and TRBJ2-7): DTGVSQNPRHKITKRGQNVTFRCDPISEHNRLYWYRQTLGQGPEFLTYFQNEAQLEKSRLLSDRFSAERPKGSFSTLEIQRTEQGDSAMYLCASSFQGAGEQYFGPGTRLTVT.

The chain employs TRBV11-2 and TRBJ2-1, with D perhaps matching TRBD2 (5 bases). This CDR3 comprises 12 residues. Germline-derived CDR1 and CDR2 are SGHAT and FQNNGV. Trimming stripped 5 bases from V and 7 bases from J, with 9 bases between. The CDR3 loop is CASSRRGNEQFF. As DNA, the CDR3 is TGTGCCAGCAGCCGACGGGGAAATGAGCAGTTCTTC.

Only one count was recorded for this clone. The rearrangement uses TRBV6-5 and TRBJ2-3; the D gene is possibly TRBD2 (6 bases). V was trimmed by 5 bases and J by 2 bases, leaving 11 bases between them. The CDR3 covers 14 residues. Germline loops: CDR1 MNHEY, CDR2 SVGAGI. The CDR3 spells CASSQTRNTDTQYF. For the CDR3, the DNA is TGTGCCAGCAGTCAGACTAGAAACACAGATACGCAGTATTTT.

This clone has only a few counts. The gene calls are TRBV13 and TRBJ2-7; 10 bases are shared with TRBD2. V trimming: 0 bases; J trimming: 0 bases; junction bases outside the gene matches: 2. The CDR3 length is 16 residues. Germline V CDR1 and CDR2: PRHDT, FYEKMQ (reference sequence). CDR3 coding DNA: TGTGCCAGCAGCTTAGGACTAGCGGGGTACTCCTACGAGCAGTACTTC. As protein: CASSLGLAGYSYEQYF.

The chain links TRBV11-2 to TRBJ2-3; no clear D. CDR1 and CDR2 (germline): SGHAT, FQNNGV. The CDR3 totals 13 residues. The V and J ends lost 5 bases and 7 bases respectively, with 13 bases between them. The CDR3 bases are TGTGCCAGCAGCCCACGGTCCTCCCATACGCAGTATTTT. Its translation: CASSPRSSHTQYF.

The rearrangement joins TRBV7-6 to TRBJ2-2; 7 bases match TRBD1. In germline, CDR1 is SGHVS, CDR2 FNYEAQ. This CDR3 has 16 amino acids. V was clipped by 4 bases and J by 6 bases; unmatched bases: 11. CDR3 sequence reads: CASSSDRAKAAGELFF. The CDR3 DNA reads TGTGCCAGCAGCTCAGACAGGGCGAAGGCAGCCGGGGAGCTGTTTTTT.

This clone was seen a handful of times. V gene TRBV5-1 combines with J gene TRBJ1-1; D is uncertain. Looked up from germline, CDR1 is SGHRS and CDR2 is YFSETQ. V gave up 0 bases and J gave up 1 base, with 4 bases separating them. CDR3 size: 13 residues. Here the CDR3 reads CASSLEQNTEAFF. CDR3 bases: TGCGCCAGCAGCTTGGAACAGAACACTGAAGCTTTCTTT. The full variable domain, rest sourced from reference TRBV5-1 and TRBJ1-1, is KAGVTQTPRYLIKTRGQQVTLSCSPISGHRSVSWYQQTPGQGLQFLFEYFSETQRNKGNFPGRFSGRQFSNSRSEMNVSTLELGDSALYLCASSLEQNTEAFFGQGTRLTVV.

For this clone: One end of the junction does not line up with germline, which may come from a read error. The chain joins TRBV6-5 to TRBJ1-1; 9 nucleotides align to TRBD1. The length of the CDR3 is 15 residues. Germline CDR1 MNHEY, CDR2 SVGAGI. CDR3 in amino acids: CASNYRGPGATEAFF. CDR3 in DNA: TGTGCCAGCAATTACAGGGGGCCGGGGGCCACTGAAGCTTTCTTT.

J is TRBJ1-1 and V is TRBV30; D unclear. V lost 4 bases, J lost 3 bases, and 12 bases lay in between. The CDR3 sequence is 13 residues long. Germline V lookup: CDR1 GTSNPN, CDR2 SVGIG (reference sequence). Here the CDR3 reads CAWTRGRDTEAFF. The CDR3 nucleotides are TGTGCCTGGACTCGCGGGAGGGACACTGAAGCTTTCTTT.

The chain employs TRBV28 and TRBJ2-7; the D gene is possibly TRBD1 (5 bases). The CDR3 is 15 residues long. Deletions cut 3 bases from V and 3 bases from J, with 15 bases between. The V gene's germline CDR1 is MDHEN and CDR2 SYDVKM. CDR3 coding DNA: TGTGCCAGCAGTTTTAGGGGTGGGTGGTACTACGAGCAGTACTTC. It is translated as CASSFRGGWYYEQYF.

The V call is TRBV28, the J call TRBJ1-1, with TRBD1 as a possible D gene (5 bases). V was trimmed by 2 bases and J by 0 bases, leaving 13 bases between them. The CDR3 length is 16 residues. CDR1 MDHEN and CDR2 SYDVKM come from the germline V gene. In nucleotides, the CDR3 is TGTGCCAGCAGTTTAGTGGGGCAACCCCTGAACACTGAAGCTTTCTTT. It specifies CASSLVGQPLNTEAFF.

The rearrangement links TRBV10-3 to TRBJ1-1; 10 bases align to TRBD1. V dropped 3 bases and J dropped 1; count of bases not matched to a gene: 2. This CDR3 region has 15 residues. Germline lookup yields CDR1 ENHRY and CDR2 SYGVKD. The CDR3 region is CAISDRDRGNTEAFF. The CDR3 DNA follows: TGTGCCATCAGTGATAGGGACAGGGGGAACACTGAAGCTTTCTTT.

The rearrangement joins TRBV6-6 to TRBJ2-7; tentative D call: TRBD2 (6 bases). V gave up 7 bases and J gave up 5 bases, with 18 bases separating them. Germline V gene data show CDR1 as MNHNY and CDR2 as SVGAGI (reference sequence). The CDR3 covers 14 residues. The CDR3 reads CASTGTSLLHEQYF. For the CDR3, the DNA is TGTGCCAGCACGGGAACTAGCCTTCTCCACGAGCAGTACTTC.

V gene TRBV15 combines with J gene TRBJ2-6; TRBD1 is a possible D gene (6 bases). Germline CDR1 LNHNV, CDR2 YYDKDF (reference sequence). V lost 4 bases and J 0 bases, leaving 10 bases between the germline ends. The CDR3 has 16 amino acids. The CDR3, as DNA: TGTGCCACCAGCACCCGGACAGTCTCTGGGGCCAACGTCCTGACTTTC. Its protein is CATSTRTVSGANVLTF.